The 14 T cell receptor beta chains given below trace back to one sample, sequenced in a study of T cells in Graves' hyperthyroidism and ophthalmopathy (dated by TCRdb to between 2018 and 2021). The library was prepared using multiplex PCR. Data came from an Illumina HiSeq 2000. Amplification of TCR beta CDR3 regions was carried out from RNA transcripts. The first round of RT-PCR for the TCR CDR3 was performed with the HTBI primer set and the Qiagen OneStep RT-PCR kit. The public reads were run again by TCRdb, first through fastp at Q25 and then through MiXCR, and only productive beta chains were kept. Records with the same CDR3 protein are collapsed into one entry carrying the most frequent genes and DNA. The sample contains approximately 410,000 distinct CDR3 sequences, roughly an eighth of them found a single time. The biggest ten clones account for 5% to 6% of the sample. Material for sequencing was blood. Every receptor here comes from a woman aged 18-29 years with Graves' hyperthyroidism.

This clonotype has a count of ten or more. The chain carries TRBV6-2 or TRBV6-3 and TRBJ1-2; D call uncertain. The V end was cut by 2 bases, the J end by 4 bases, with 14 bases between. The CDR3 runs to 15 residues. Germline V gene lookup returns CDR1 MNHEY and CDR2 SVGEGT. This CDR3 reads CASSYGGGLAYGYTF. The CDR3 DNA reads as TGTGCCAGCAGTTACGGCGGAGGGCTGGCCTATGGCTACACCTTC.

Ten or more counts support this clonotype. J is TRBJ1-6 and V is TRBV28, with D unresolved. This CDR3 contains 12 residues. Deletions cut 3 bases from V and 11 bases from J, with 8 bases between. Germline-derived CDR1 and CDR2 are MDHEN and SYDVKM. CDR3 DNA: TGTGCCAGCAGTTTTTCACAGACACCCCTCCACTTT. This gives the protein CASSFSQTPLHF.

This chain connects TRBV7-9 to TRBJ2-7; 8 nucleotides match TRBD1. Germline CDR1 is SEHNR and CDR2 is FQNEAQ (reference sequence). Trimming at V came to 5 bases and at J to 6 bases, leaving 3 bases not matched to a gene. CDR3 length: 12 amino acids. The CDR3 nucleotides are TGTGCCAGCAGCACTGGACAGGGCGAGCAGTACTTC. It encodes CASSTGQGEQYF.

This clonotype was observed many times. CDR3 nucleotides: TGCAGTGCTAGAGCGTGGGGATTGTCCTACGAGCAGTACTTC. As protein: CSARAWGLSYEQYF. The chain joins TRBV20-1 to TRBJ2-7; D is uncertain. CDR1 is DFQATT and CDR2 is SNEGSKA in the germline V gene (reference sequence). V was pared by 1 base and J by 1 base, with 11 bases between. The CDR3 loop spans 14 amino acids.

This clonotype was found many times. J is TRBJ1-1 and V is TRBV24-1; D call uncertain. Germline CDR1 KGHDR, CDR2 SFDVKD. V dropped 3 bases and J dropped 0 bases, with 4 bases sitting between them. There are 13 residues in the CDR3. The CDR3, as DNA: TGTGCCACCAGTGATCCATTGAACACTGAAGCTTTCTTT. It is translated as CATSDPLNTEAFF.

This clonotype was counted ten times or more. The chain combines TRBV28 with TRBJ2-1; 10 bases align to TRBD1. The V and J ends lost 8 bases and 6 bases, in that order; junction bases with no gene match: 7. The CDR3 is 14 amino acids. In germline, CDR1 is MDHEN, CDR2 SYDVKM. The CDR3 loop is CASFPGTGVNEQFF. CDR3 coding DNA: TGTGCCAGCTTTCCCGGGACAGGGGTCAATGAGCAGTTCTTC. The entire variable domain, with the rest obtained from reference TRBV28 and TRBJ2-1, is as follows: DVKVTQSSRYLVKRTGEKVFLECVQDMDHENMFWYRQDPGLGLRLIYFSYDVKMKEKGDIPEGYSVSREKKERFSLILESASTNQTSMYLCASFPGTGVNEQFFGPGTRLTVL.

The chain is built from TRBV5-4 and TRBJ2-7, with TRBD1 matching 8 bases. This CDR3 is 17 amino acids long. Germline V gives CDR1 SGHNT, CDR2 YYREEE (reference sequence). V lost 5 bases and J lost 7; bases outside the gene matches: 20. CDR3 DNA: TGTGCCAGCAGTCCTCCCCCGGGACAGGTAGGGGAAAGTGAGCAGTACTTC. Protein sequence: CASSPPPGQVGESEQYF.

There are many counts of this clonotype. The chain has TRBV28 and TRBJ2-7; the match to TRBD1 covers 7 bases. The V gene end was trimmed by 8 bases and the J gene end by 4 bases; junction bases not matched to a gene: 8. The V gene's germline CDR1 is MDHEN and CDR2 SYDVKM. The CDR3 consists of 13 residues. This CDR3 reads CASLRAGGYEQYF. The CDR3, as DNA: TGTGCCAGCCTGCGGGCAGGGGGTTACGAGCAGTACTTC.

Many counts were recorded for this clonotype. The chain is built from TRBV2 and TRBJ1-2; D is unresolved. Trimming stripped 6 bases from V and 8 bases from J, with 13 bases between. This CDR3 spans 12 amino acids. Per the germline V gene, CDR1 is SNHLY and CDR2 is FYNNEI. This chain's CDR3 is CASSRRTGGYTF. The CDR3 region has the DNA TGTGCCAGCAGCCGCAGGACGGGAGGCTACACCTTC.

This clonotype was seen a few times. The rearrangement uses TRBV20-1 and TRBJ2-1; the match to TRBD2 covers 8 bases. The germline V gene encodes CDR1 DFQATT and CDR2 SNEGSKA (reference sequence). The CDR3 sequence is 17 residues long. V lost 5 bases and J lost 7; bases outside the gene matches: 19. The CDR3 sequence is CSADPPRTSLNRNEQFF. The CDR3 DNA reads TGCAGTGCTGACCCCCCCCGGACTAGCCTGAATCGGAATGAGCAGTTCTTC.

This clonotype was counted a single time. This may be a read error, as it is one base from a much larger clone. The V call is TRBV7-9, the J call TRBJ1-4; TRBD1 matches at 10 bases. Per the germline V gene, CDR1 is SEHNR and CDR2 is FQNEAQ (reference sequence). J lost 8 bases, V lost 3 bases, and 3 bases had no gene match. The CDR3 loop spans 14 amino acids. CDR3 amino acids: CASSFWDRGEKLFF. The CDR3 bases are TGTGCCAGCAGCTTCTGGGACAGGGGCGAAAAACTGTTTTTT.

This clonotype has a handful of counts. CDR3 coding DNA: TGTGCCATAGGGGGGGGGCCCAATCAGCCCCAGCATTTT. Amino acids: CAIGGGPNQPQHF. The chain has TRBV10-3 and TRBJ1-5, with a tentative D call TRBD1 (6 bases). The V and J ends lost 9 bases and 3 bases respectively, with 12 bases between them. The CDR3 has 13 amino acids. CDR1 is ENHRY, CDR2 SYGVKD, per germline.

This clonotype has more than one count but fewer than ten. CDR3 region: CASSITPQGEYGYTF. The CDR3 DNA follows: TGTGCCAGTAGTATCACCCCACAGGGGGAGTATGGCTACACCTTC. This chain links TRBV19 with TRBJ1-2; 8 nucleotides line up with TRBD1. The CDR3 runs to 15 residues. V gave up 3 bases and J gave up 5 bases; unmatched junction bases: 8. From germline, CDR1 is LNHDA and CDR2 SQIVND (reference sequence).

This clonotype appeared many times. The rearrangement joins TRBV20-1 to TRBJ1-1; D uncertain. The V end lost 5 bases, the J end lost 1 base, and 14 bases lay between the germline ends. CDR1 DFQATT and CDR2 SNEGSKA come from the germline V gene (reference sequence). The CDR3 loop spans 14 amino acids. Here the CDR3 reads CSAPRLQANTEAFF. CDR3 in DNA: TGCAGTGCTCCGCGGCTGCAGGCGAACACTGAAGCTTTCTTT.